Listed below are T cell receptor beta chains from one sample, sequenced in a study of shared clonotypes between healthy human individuals. Profiled with immunoSEQ multiplex PCR; TCRdb holds only in-frame clones, not every one. The repertoire holds 2 million to 2.5 million clones, with about 94% as singletons. Sample: naive CD4+ T cells sorted from blood. The source is a man between 18 and 29 years old in good health. Both conserved end residues are part of each CDR3. D genes are given only for firm matches. Size is stated for part of the rows, as once, few or many counts, or as a class when the clone is expanded.

CDR3 DNA: TGTGCCAGCAGTGACTCAAGCAGGGTGGGAACCGGCTACACCTTC
CDR3 protein: CASSDSSRVGTGYTF
V gene: TRBV6-4
clone size: .
J gene: TRBJ1-2
CDR3 length: 15
D gene: .

CDR3 DNA: TGTGCCAGCAGTTCTGGACAGGGTCACAATTCACCCCTCCACTTT
CDR3 protein: CASSSGQGHNSPLHF
V gene: TRBV28
clone size: .
J gene: TRBJ1-6
CDR3 length: 15
D gene: TRBD1

CDR3 DNA: TGTGCCAGCACAGGACAGGGAGTCGTGAACACTGAAGCTTTCTTT
CDR3 protein: CASTGQGVVNTEAFF
V gene: TRBV6-1
clone size: .
J gene: TRBJ1-1
CDR3 length: 15
D gene: TRBD1

CDR3 DNA: TGTGCCAGCAGTGATTTCAGGGGGCAGGAAAACACCATATATTTT
CDR3 protein: CASSDFRGQENTIYF
V gene: TRBV25-1
clone size: .
J gene: TRBJ1-3
CDR3 length: 15
D gene: TRBD1

CDR3 DNA: TGTGCCAGCCGGAGTTTTAACACCGGGGAGCTGTTTTTT
CDR3 protein: CASRSFNTGELFF
V gene: TRBV7-2
clone size: .
J gene: TRBJ2-2
CDR3 length: 13
D gene: .

CDR3 DNA: TGCGCCAGCAGCACCCGGGACAGAACGTACTCTGGGGCCAACGTCCTGACTTTC
CDR3 protein: CASSTRDRTYSGANVLTF
V gene: TRBV5-1
clone size: once
J gene: TRBJ2-6
CDR3 length: 18
D gene: TRBD1

CDR3 DNA: TGTGCCAGTATGGGGTTCGGCGAGCAGTACTTC
CDR3 protein: CASMGFGEQYF
V gene: TRBV19
clone size: .
J gene: TRBJ2-7
CDR3 length: 11
D gene: .

CDR3 DNA: TGTGCCAGCTCACCAGACATTGAAGCTTTCTTT
CDR3 protein: CASSPDIEAFF
V gene: TRBV18
clone size: .
J gene: TRBJ1-1
CDR3 length: 11
D gene: .

CDR3 DNA: TGTGCCAGCAGCCGGAGAGTAGGACAGGGGGTGGATACGCAGTATTTT
CDR3 protein: CASSRRVGQGVDTQYF
V gene: TRBV5-4
clone size: .
J gene: TRBJ2-3
CDR3 length: 16
D gene: TRBD1

CDR3 DNA: TGTGCCAGCAGGCGGGACCGAGGCTCTGGAAACACCATATATTTT
CDR3 protein: CASRRDRGSGNTIYF
V gene: TRBV7-9
clone size: .
J gene: TRBJ1-3
CDR3 length: 15
D gene: .

CDR3 DNA: TGTGCCAGCTCACCGGGTACAGCGAGCGTAGGCTACACCTTC
CDR3 protein: CASSPGTASVGYTF
V gene: TRBV18
clone size: .
J gene: TRBJ1-2
CDR3 length: 14
D gene: .

CDR3 DNA: TGTGCCAGCAGTGCGACCCCCAGGGGAGGCGAGCAGTACTTC
CDR3 protein: CASSATPRGGEQYF
V gene: TRBV25-1
clone size: few
J gene: TRBJ2-7
CDR3 length: 14
D gene: .

CDR3 DNA: TGTGCCAGCAGCCCGGGACTAGCGGTCGGAGGCTACGAGCAGTACTTC
CDR3 protein: CASSPGLAVGGYEQYF
V gene: TRBV7-9
clone size: .
J gene: TRBJ2-7
CDR3 length: 16
D gene: TRBD2

CDR3 DNA: TGCGCCAGCAGCCCAGGGACTAGCGGACGAGCTGAGACCCAGTACTTC
CDR3 protein: CASSPGTSGRAETQYF
V gene: TRBV5-1
clone size: .
J gene: TRBJ2-5
CDR3 length: 16
D gene: TRBD2

CDR3 DNA: TGTGCCAGCAGCAGACGAACAGGGCGCTTCAGCACAGATACGCAGTATTTT
CDR3 protein: CASSRRTGRFSTDTQYF
V gene: TRBV5-6
clone size: .
J gene: TRBJ2-3
CDR3 length: 17
D gene: .

CDR3 DNA: TGTGCCAGCAGTTTGGATTTACCAAGAAATGGCTACACCTTC
CDR3 protein: CASSLDLPRNGYTF
V gene: TRBV28
clone size: .
J gene: TRBJ1-2
CDR3 length: 14
D gene: .

CDR3 DNA: TGTGCCAGCAGCTGGGGGGCCGATGAGCAGTTCTTC
CDR3 protein: CASSWGADEQFF
V gene: TRBV7-6
clone size: .
J gene: TRBJ2-1
CDR3 length: 12
D gene: .

CDR3 DNA: TGTGCCAGCAGCTTAATCGGAGCCCCAACTAATGAAAAACTGTTTTTT
CDR3 protein: CASSLIGAPTNEKLFF
V gene: TRBV7-6
clone size: .
J gene: TRBJ1-4
CDR3 length: 16
D gene: .

CDR3 DNA: TGTGCCAGCAGCTCGACCGGGACAAAGGACGGCAACATTCAGTACTTC
CDR3 protein: CASSSTGTKDGNIQYF
V gene: TRBV11-2
clone size: .
J gene: TRBJ2-4
CDR3 length: 16
D gene: .

CDR3 DNA: TGTGCCAGCAGCCAAGATGGGATTGGAGGACAAGCGGGGGGTGATCAGCCCCAGCATTTT
CDR3 protein: CASSQDGIGGQAGGDQPQHF
V gene: TRBV4-2
clone size: .
J gene: TRBJ1-5
CDR3 length: 20
D gene: .

CDR3 DNA: TGTGCCAGCAGTTTCGAGGGGACTAGGGGTGAGCAGTTCTTC
CDR3 protein: CASSFEGTRGEQFF
V gene: TRBV27
clone size: .
J gene: TRBJ2-1
CDR3 length: 14
D gene: TRBD2

CDR3 DNA: TGTGCCAGTAGCCCCCTGGACAGGGATCAGCCCCAGCATTTT
CDR3 protein: CASSPLDRDQPQHF
V gene: TRBV19
clone size: .
J gene: TRBJ1-5
CDR3 length: 14
D gene: TRBD1

CDR3 DNA: TGCGCCAGCAGTGAAGAGGGCAGGACTAATGAAAAACTGTTTTTT
CDR3 protein: CASSEEGRTNEKLFF
V gene: TRBV10-2
clone size: once
J gene: TRBJ1-4
CDR3 length: 15
D gene: .

CDR3 DNA: TGTGCCAGCAGTTTAGGACAGGGTCGGACAGATACGCAGTATTTT
CDR3 protein: CASSLGQGRTDTQYF
V gene: TRBV27
clone size: .
J gene: TRBJ2-3
CDR3 length: 15
D gene: TRBD1

CDR3 DNA: TGTGCCAGCAGGTCAGAGCTGACATCACCCCTCCACTTT
CDR3 protein: CASRSELTSPLHF
V gene: TRBV7-9
clone size: few
J gene: TRBJ1-6
CDR3 length: 13
D gene: .

CDR3 DNA: TGCGCCAGCAGCTTTTTAAGCGGATCTAGCACAGATACGCAGTATTTT
CDR3 protein: CASSFLSGSSTDTQYF
V gene: TRBV5-1
clone size: .
J gene: TRBJ2-3
CDR3 length: 16
D gene: .

CDR3 DNA: TGTGCCAGCAGTACACAGGGGGTTTCATATAATTCACCCCTCCACTTT
CDR3 protein: CASSTQGVSYNSPLHF
V gene: TRBV5-6
clone size: .
J gene: TRBJ1-6
CDR3 length: 16
D gene: TRBD1

CDR3 DNA: TGCGCCAGCAGCCAGTCTGACAGCTACACCGGGGAGCTGTTTTTT
CDR3 protein: CASSQSDSYTGELFF
V gene: TRBV4-3
clone size: .
J gene: TRBJ2-2
CDR3 length: 15
D gene: .

CDR3 DNA: TGCAGCGTTAATAAGATCGACAGGAAGAACTGGAACACTGAAGCTTTCTTT
CDR3 protein: CSVNKIDRKNWNTEAFF
V gene: TRBV29-1
clone size: .
J gene: TRBJ1-1
CDR3 length: 17
D gene: .

CDR3 DNA: TGTGCCAGCTCACCCCCAGGGTTTTCGGGCAATCAGCCCCAGCATTTT
CDR3 protein: CASSPPGFSGNQPQHF
V gene: TRBV18
clone size: .
J gene: TRBJ1-5
CDR3 length: 16
D gene: .

CDR3 DNA: TGTGCCTGGAGTGGGACTTCGGATACGCAGTATTTT
CDR3 protein: CAWSGTSDTQYF
V gene: TRBV30
clone size: once
J gene: TRBJ2-3
CDR3 length: 12
D gene: .

CDR3 DNA: TGTGCCATCAGTGAGTCGAGCAGCTATGGCTACACCTTC
CDR3 protein: CAISESSSYGYTF
V gene: TRBV10-3
clone size: .
J gene: TRBJ1-2
CDR3 length: 13
D gene: .

CDR3 DNA: TGTGCCAGCAGCCCCCTGGACAGGGTCTCCTACGAGCAGTACTTC
CDR3 protein: CASSPLDRVSYEQYF
V gene: TRBV16
clone size: .
J gene: TRBJ2-7
CDR3 length: 15
D gene: TRBD1

CDR3 DNA: TGTGCCAGCAGTTTTTTGGGGGGCTCCTCCTACGAGCAGTACTTC
CDR3 protein: CASSFLGGSSYEQYF
V gene: TRBV6-5
clone size: .
J gene: TRBJ2-7
CDR3 length: 15
D gene: .

CDR3 DNA: TGTGCCTGGAGCCTAGCGGGTGGATTCACCGGGGAGCTGTTTTTT
CDR3 protein: CAWSLAGGFTGELFF
V gene: TRBV30
clone size: .
J gene: TRBJ2-2
CDR3 length: 15
D gene: TRBD2

CDR3 DNA: TGTGCCATCACCCCTGTAACGGGTTGGAATTACGAGCAGTACTTC
CDR3 protein: CAITPVTGWNYEQYF
V gene: TRBV10-3
clone size: .
J gene: TRBJ2-7
CDR3 length: 15
D gene: .

CDR3 DNA: TGTGCCAGCAGCACAGGGTTGAACACTGAAGCTTTCTTT
CDR3 protein: CASSTGLNTEAFF
V gene: TRBV2
clone size: .
J gene: TRBJ1-1
CDR3 length: 13
D gene: .

CDR3 DNA: TGTGCCAGCAGTGATTCTACAGCGAACACTGAAGCTTTCTTT
CDR3 protein: CASSDSTANTEAFF
V gene: TRBV2
clone size: .
J gene: TRBJ1-1
CDR3 length: 14
D gene: .

CDR3 DNA: TGTGCCAGCAGTTTCAACAGGGGGTTACGAGAAAAACTGTTTTTT
CDR3 protein: CASSFNRGLREKLFF
V gene: TRBV28
clone size: once
J gene: TRBJ1-4
CDR3 length: 15
D gene: TRBD1

CDR3 DNA: TGTGCCAGCAGCATTAGAGTCGGCACTAATGAAAAACTGTTTTTT
CDR3 protein: CASSIRVGTNEKLFF
V gene: TRBV14
clone size: .
J gene: TRBJ1-4
CDR3 length: 15
D gene: .

CDR3 DNA: TGTGCCATCAGTGCGGACAGGGGGCCAGGTGGCTACACCTTC
CDR3 protein: CAISADRGPGGYTF
V gene: TRBV10-3
clone size: .
J gene: TRBJ1-2
CDR3 length: 14
D gene: TRBD1

CDR3 DNA: TGTGCCAGCAGTCTCAGGGATCGGGAGCAGTTCTTC
CDR3 protein: CASSLRDREQFF
V gene: TRBV28
clone size: .
J gene: TRBJ2-1
CDR3 length: 12
D gene: .

CDR3 DNA: TGTGCCAGCAGGGTTACGGGGACTTACGAGCAGTACTTC
CDR3 protein: CASRVTGTYEQYF
V gene: TRBV25-1
clone size: .
J gene: TRBJ2-7
CDR3 length: 13
D gene: .

CDR3 DNA: TGTGCCACCACCTCGACAATACATGGCAGTGGCTACACCTTC
CDR3 protein: CATTSTIHGSGYTF
V gene: TRBV6-5
clone size: .
J gene: TRBJ1-2
CDR3 length: 14
D gene: .

CDR3 DNA: TGCGCCAGCAGCTTGGAACGCTACGAGCAGTACTTC
CDR3 protein: CASSLERYEQYF
V gene: TRBV5-1
clone size: .
J gene: TRBJ2-7
CDR3 length: 12
D gene: .

CDR3 DNA: TGCAGCGTTGAACAGTCCTACGAGCAGTACTTC
CDR3 protein: CSVEQSYEQYF
V gene: TRBV29-1
clone size: few
J gene: TRBJ2-7
CDR3 length: 11
D gene: .

CDR3 DNA: TGTGCCAGCAGCTTAGCACTATACAGGGGGAAGGCTATGGAGACCCAGTACTTC
CDR3 protein: CASSLALYRGKAMETQYF
V gene: TRBV7-2
clone size: .
J gene: TRBJ2-5
CDR3 length: 18
D gene: TRBD1

CDR3 DNA: TGTGCCAGCAGCTTAGGCGCGCCCGATTACGAGCAGTACTTC
CDR3 protein: CASSLGAPDYEQYF
V gene: TRBV11-2
clone size: .
J gene: TRBJ2-7
CDR3 length: 14
D gene: .

CDR3 DNA: TGTGCCAGCAGCTTAAGTCGGGCAGGTTACAACTCTGGAAACACCATATATTTT
CDR3 protein: CASSLSRAGYNSGNTIYF
V gene: TRBV11-3
clone size: .
J gene: TRBJ1-3
CDR3 length: 18
D gene: .

CDR3 DNA: TGTGCCAGCAGCTGGGGACAGCGGGATGAAGCTTTCTTT
CDR3 protein: CASSWGQRDEAFF
V gene: TRBV5-4
clone size: .
J gene: TRBJ1-1
CDR3 length: 13
D gene: TRBD1

CDR3 DNA: TGTGCCAGCAGCTCCGGGACAGGGAATTCACCCCTCCACTTT
CDR3 protein: CASSSGTGNSPLHF
V gene: TRBV9
clone size: .
J gene: TRBJ1-6
CDR3 length: 14
D gene: TRBD1

CDR3 DNA: TGCAGCGTCGAGGTGGCAGCTGAATGCACCTTC
CDR3 protein: CSVEVAAECTF
V gene: TRBV29-1
clone size: .
J gene: TRBJ1-2
CDR3 length: 11
D gene: .

CDR3 DNA: TGCGCCAGCAGACCGGGCAGGGGTACAGATACGCAGTATTTT
CDR3 protein: CASRPGRGTDTQYF
V gene: TRBV5-1
clone size: .
J gene: TRBJ2-3
CDR3 length: 14
D gene: .

CDR3 DNA: TGTGCCAGCAGTTTAGCAGGGGCAGATACGCAGTATTTT
CDR3 protein: CASSLAGADTQYF
V gene: TRBV7-9
clone size: .
J gene: TRBJ2-3
CDR3 length: 13
D gene: .